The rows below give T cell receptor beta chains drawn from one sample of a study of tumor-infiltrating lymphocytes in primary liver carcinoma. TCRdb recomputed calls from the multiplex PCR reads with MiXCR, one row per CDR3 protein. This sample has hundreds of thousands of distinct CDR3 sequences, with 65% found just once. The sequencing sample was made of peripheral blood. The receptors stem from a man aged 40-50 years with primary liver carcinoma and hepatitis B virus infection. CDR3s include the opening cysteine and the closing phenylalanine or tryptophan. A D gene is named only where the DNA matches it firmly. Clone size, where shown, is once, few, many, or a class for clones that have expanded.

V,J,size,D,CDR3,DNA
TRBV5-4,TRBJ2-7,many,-,CASSLDLSRQYF,TGTGCCAGCAGCTTGGACCTCTCGCGGCAGTACTTC
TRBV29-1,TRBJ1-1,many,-,CSVRTMGGVNTEAFF,TGCAGCGTACGCACGATGGGAGGGGTGAACACTGAAGCTTTCTTT
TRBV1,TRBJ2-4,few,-,CTSSQVTGGKNIQYF,TGCACCAGCAGCCAAGTAACAGGGGGGAAAAACATTCAGTACTTC
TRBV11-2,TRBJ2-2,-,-,CASSAPWTGELFF,TGTGCCAGCAGCGCACCCTGGACCGGGGAGCTGTTTTTT
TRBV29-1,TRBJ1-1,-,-,CIVGTANTEAFF,TGCATCGTTGGAACAGCGAACACTGAAGCTTTCTTT
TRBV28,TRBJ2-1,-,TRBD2,CVSSFGTMGEQFF,TGTGTCAGCAGTTTTGGGACTATGGGTGAGCAGTTCTTC
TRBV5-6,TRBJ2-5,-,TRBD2,CTSSLGGETQYF,TGTACCAGCAGCTTGGGGGGGGAGACCCAGTACTTC
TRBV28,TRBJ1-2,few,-,CASSFRTAYGYTF,TGTGCCAGCAGTTTTCGGACGGCCTATGGCTACACCTTC
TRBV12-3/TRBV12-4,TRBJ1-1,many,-,CASSPIGDTEAFF,TGTGCCAGCAGTCCCATTGGTGACACTGAAGCTTTCTTT
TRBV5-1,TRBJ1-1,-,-,CTSTSGTPNTEALF,TGCACCAGCACCTCCGGGACACCGAACACCGAAGCTCTCTTT
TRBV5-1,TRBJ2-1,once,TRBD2,CASSSRSPSGTSASSSYDEQFF,TGCGCCAGCAGCTCCAGATCGCCCTCCGGGACTAGCGCATCTAGCTCCTACGATGAGCAGTTCTTC
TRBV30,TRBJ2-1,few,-,CAWSIFPTRNEQFF,TGTGCCTGGAGTATATTCCCTACCCGGAATGAGCAGTTCTTC
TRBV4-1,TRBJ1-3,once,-,CASSPYVRIRILSGNTTYF,TGCGCCAGCAGCCCGTATGTCCGGATCAGAATCCTCTCTGGAAACACCACATATTTT
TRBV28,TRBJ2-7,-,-,CASNLTSSHYEQYF,TGTGCCAGCAATCTCACGTCGTCCCACTACGAGCAGTACTTC
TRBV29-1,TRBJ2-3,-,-,CNVEWLTATDMQYF,TGCAACGTTGAGTGGCTAACGGCCACAGATATGCAGTATTTT
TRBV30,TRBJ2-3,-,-,CVWSKTNGSSTDTQYF,TGTGTCTGGAGTAAAACTAACGGCTCTAGCACAGATACGCAGTATTTT
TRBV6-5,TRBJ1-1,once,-,CASSYSIQVNTKAFF,TGTGCCAGCAGTTACTCGATCCAGGTGAATACTAAAGCTTTCTTT
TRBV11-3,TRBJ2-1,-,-,CASSRKDGERFF,TGTGCCAGCAGCAGGAAAGACGGTGAGCGGTTCTTC
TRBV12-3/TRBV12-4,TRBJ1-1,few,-,CASSLTDQEAEAFF,TGTGCCAGCAGTTTAACAGACCAAGAAGCTGAAGCTTTCTTT
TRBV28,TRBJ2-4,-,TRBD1,CASSYRGNVAKNIQYF,TGTGCCAGCAGTTACAGGGGGAATGTGGCCAAAAACATTCAGTACTTC
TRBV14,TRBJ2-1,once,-,CASSRGGNFHNEQFF,TGTGCCAGCAGCAGGGGCGGGAACTTCCACAATGAGCAGTTCTTC
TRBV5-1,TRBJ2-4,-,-,CASSLGGALPGNIQYF,TGCGCCAGCAGCTTAGGTGGGGCTCTTCCTGGGAACATTCAGTACTTC
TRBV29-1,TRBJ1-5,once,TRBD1,CSVAIGGEPLHF,TGCAGCGTTGCCATAGGGGGCGAACCCCTGCATTTT
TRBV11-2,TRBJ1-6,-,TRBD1,CASSSQGANSPLNF,TGTGCCAGCAGCTCGCAGGGGGCGAATTCACCCCTCAACTTT
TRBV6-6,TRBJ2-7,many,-,CASRTSSYEQYF,TGTGCCAGCAGGACTAGCTCCTACGAGCAGTACTTC
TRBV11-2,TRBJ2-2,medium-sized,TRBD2,CASSAGRGGQPGELFF,TGTGCCAGCAGCGCCGGTCGGGGAGGGCAGCCCGGGGAGCTGTTTTTT
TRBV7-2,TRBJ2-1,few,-,CASSLALGGSSYNEQFF,TGTGCCAGCAGCTTAGCGCTGGGCGGTAGCTCCTACAATGAGCAGTTCTTC
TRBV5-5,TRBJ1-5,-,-,CASSLGRGNSNQPQHF,TGTGCCAGCAGCTTAGGGAGAGGGAATAGCAATCAGCCCCAGCATTTT
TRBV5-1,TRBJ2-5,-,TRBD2,CACALEREGKTQYF,TGCGCCTGCGCCCTCGAGCGGGAGGGTAAGACCCAGTACTTC
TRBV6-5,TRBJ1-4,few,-,CVSTPWGGRSEKLFF,TGTGTCAGCACCCCTTGGGGGGGAAGGAGTGAAAAACTGTTTTTT
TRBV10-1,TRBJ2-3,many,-,CASSDEGVGDTQYF,TGCGCCAGCAGTGATGAGGGAGTCGGAGATACGCAGTATTTT
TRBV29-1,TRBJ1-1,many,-,CSVARGTSEAFF,TGCAGCGTTGCCCGGGGGACGAGTGAAGCTTTCTTT
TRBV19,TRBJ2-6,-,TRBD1,CASTRTGGANVLTF,TGTGCCAGTACCCGGACAGGGGGAGCCAACGTCCTGACTTTC
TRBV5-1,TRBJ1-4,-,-,CASRTGATNEKLFF,TGCGCCAGCAGGACGGGGGCAACTAATGAAAAACTGTTTTTT
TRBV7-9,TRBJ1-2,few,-,CASSLQGTGYTF,TGTGCCAGCAGCTTACAGGGTACTGGCTACACCTTC
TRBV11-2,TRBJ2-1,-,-,CVSSLDGSSFNEQFF,TGTGTCAGCAGCTTAGACGGAAGCTCCTTCAATGAGCAGTTCTTC
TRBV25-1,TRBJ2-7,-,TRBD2,CARRGASGRGPYEQYF,TGTGCCAGAAGGGGGGCTAGCGGGAGAGGGCCCTACGAGCAGTACTTC
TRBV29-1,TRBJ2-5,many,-,CSVETHRGPGETQYF,TGCAGCGTTGAAACCCACCGGGGGCCGGGAGAGACCCAGTACTTC
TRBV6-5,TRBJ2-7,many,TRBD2,CASGTGTSYEQYF,TGTGCCTCCGGAACCGGGACTAGCTACGAGCAGTACTTC
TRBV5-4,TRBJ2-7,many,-,CATGSRDGSYEQYF,TGTGCCACCGGAAGCCGGGACGGCTCCTACGAGCAGTACTTC
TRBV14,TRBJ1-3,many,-,CASSQDLVGNTIYF,TGTGCCAGCAGCCAAGACCTGGTCGGAAACACCATATATTTT
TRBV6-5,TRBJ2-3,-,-,CASRSRDKASTDTQYF,TGTGCCAGCAGGTCCCGGGACAAAGCTAGCACAGATACGCAGTATTTT
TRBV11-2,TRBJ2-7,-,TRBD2,CAISLAGSLYEQYF,TGTGCCATCAGCTTAGCGGGGAGTCTTTACGAGCAGTATTTC
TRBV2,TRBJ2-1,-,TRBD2,CASNPGTIDNEQFF,TGTGCCAGCAATCCTGGGACTATCGACAATGAGCAGTTCTTC
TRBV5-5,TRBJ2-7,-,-,CTSSSGLTYEQYF,TGTACCAGCAGCTCGGGACTTACCTACGAGCAGTACTTC
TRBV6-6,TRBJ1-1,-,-,CASSCYAVSGELNTEAFF,TGTGCCAGCAGTTGCTACGCCGTGTCAGGGGAGTTGAACACTGAAGCTTTCTTT
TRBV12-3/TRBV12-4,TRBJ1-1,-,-,CASSLAESNTDASF,TGTGCCAGCAGTTTAGCAGAGTCCAACACTGATGCTTCTTTT
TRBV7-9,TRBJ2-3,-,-,CASSPRTRDGTDTQYF,TGTGCCAGCAGCCCCAGGACAAGGGACGGCACAGATACGCAGTATTTT
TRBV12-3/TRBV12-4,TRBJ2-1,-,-,CASRLEGYNEQFF,TGTGCCAGCAGATTAGAAGGTTACAATGAGCAGTTCTTC
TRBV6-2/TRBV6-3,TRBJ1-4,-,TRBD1,CASSLGQYNEKLFF,TGTGCCAGCAGTTTGGGACAGTATAATGAAAAACTGTTTTTT